This TCR beta chain appears in the sequencing data of a study of vaccination effects on CD4 cells after COVID-19. V was cut by 5 bases and J by 6 bases, with 14 bases left in between. This CDR3 comprises 15 residues. Per germline, CDR1 SNHLY and CDR2 FYNNEI. Clones were sequenced by immunoSEQ multiplex PCR, and TCRdb holds only the in-frame ones, with some missing. Of approximately 30,000 clones listed, approximately 72% are singletons. As to this clone: Its antigen is unidentified.

Before sequencing took place, the ViraFEST assay used viral peptide pools to expand antigen-specific CD4+ T cells. After roughly eleven days in culture, the CD4+ T cells were isolated. By PCR, the person was confirmed to have had SARS-CoV-2 infection between March and December 2020. Wells each received over 1.5 million PBMC, cultured with about 10 IU/ml IL-2 and 10 ug/ml peptides. Sequenced here: CD4+ T cells from PBMCs cultured with a peptide pool, sampled before COVID-19 vaccination. This TCR was sampled from a human donor who had a prior SARS-CoV-2 infection. The chain has TRBV2 and TRBJ1-6; tentatively, D is TRBD1 (5 bases). For the CDR3, the DNA is TGTGCCAGCAGTCTCACAGGAGTGGGTAATTCACCCCTCCACTTT. Translation gives CASSLTGVGNSPLHF.